The clone carrying this TCR beta chain was counted between two and nine times. Antigen: not known. Other DNA variants within this sample encode the same CDR3. This record belongs to a study of beta chain features in type 1 diabetes. With 3 bases removed from V and 4 bases from J, the gap between germline ends came to 5 bases. In germline, CDR1 is SEHNR, CDR2 FQNEAQ (reference sequence). This CDR3 is 12 amino acids long. Study outcomes and limitations: The study found moderately but significantly shorter TCRB CDR3s in all four CD4+ subsets of Type 1 diabetes patients.

The entirety of the isolated RNA underwent reverse transcription, so expressed TCRB transcripts were sequenced. Libraries were prepared by immunoSEQ multiplex PCR; TCRdb keeps only in-frame clonotypes and omits some of them. The table includes more than 550,000 clones, over 12% detected once. The chain has TRBV7-9 and TRBJ2-3, with D hard to call. The sequenced sample consisted of naive CD4+ T cells from blood. The receptor was derived from a man between 18 and 35 years old with type 1 diabetes. The chain's CDR3 is CASSLSADTQYF. CDR3 coding DNA: TGTGCCAGCAGCTTGAGCGCAGATACGCAGTATTTT.